Listed here is a single TCR beta chain. What it binds is unknown. The protocol was immunoSEQ multiplex PCR, while the TCRdb copy is restricted to in-frame clones and leaves out a portion. This sample has 25,000 to 30,000 clones, with just over 90% found just once. The CDR3 extends over 15 amino acids. In germline, CDR1 is KGHSH, CDR2 LQKENI. V was pared by 0 bases and J by 1 base, with 9 bases between. This specimen comes from a study of chemoradiotherapy in HPV16-positive cancers. Samples were taken several times over chemoradiotherapy. General study points: Only a couple of HPV16-positive patients supplied the functional HPV-specificity definition. HPV-responsive T-cell expansion during chemoradiotherapy was linked to improved recurrence-free survival in HPV16-positive patients. Candidate HPV-specific clones and E7-related TCR motifs grew in tumor during treatment.

The specimen was blood, collected from a patient who underwent chemoradiotherapy. The TCR sequence derives from a human donor with HPV-associated anogenital cancer. The chain is built from TRBV18 and TRBJ1-1; D is unresolved. For the CDR3, the DNA is TGTGCCAGCTCACCACCGGGCCAAGCGAACACTGAAGCTTTCTTT. This translates into CASSPPGQANTEAFF.